Described below is a single TCR beta chain sequence and its context. What it recognizes is unknown. CDR1 and CDR2 (germline): MNHNY, SVGAGI (reference sequence). The CDR3 sequence is 14 residues long. V shed 5 bases and J shed 3 bases, with 14 bases lying between them. From the 5' RACE reads, TCRdb called clonotypes with MiXCR, one entry per CDR3 protein. This sample has some 46,000 distinct CDR3 sequences; approximately 6.2% occur once, and the top ten carry 20%. This sample stems from a study of early T cells in non-severe SARS-CoV-2 infection. Points from the study as a whole: The matching step, a VDJdb search, favored anti-spike CD8 responses and missed private and CD4 specificities.

This clonotype was obtained from an adult who was a healthcare worker with PCR-confirmed SARS-CoV-2 infection or an uninfected control (not recorded which). This chain connects TRBV6-6 to TRBJ2-7; possible D gene TRBD2, 7 bases. The sequencing here drew on whole blood, taken at baseline. CDR3 bases: TGTGCCAGCAGTCCCAAGGGGGGGATCTACGAGCAGTACTTC. It is translated as CASSPKGGIYEQYF.